Below, 9 T cell receptor beta chains from the same sample are listed, as sequenced in a study of shared clonotypes between healthy human individuals. Using immunoSEQ multiplex PCR, the repertoire was profiled, and TCRdb retains in-frame clones only, with some absent. The sample has roughly 300,000 clones; around 86% are singletons. Source material: memory CD8+ T cells sorted from blood. Subset indicated: CD45RO+ cells pooled with CCR7-negative TemRA cells. The receptor set was obtained from a young man in good health.

This chain links TRBV6-9 with TRBJ1-2; D unclear. The germline V gene encodes CDR1 MNHGY and CDR2 SVAAGI. V shed 2 bases and J shed 0 bases, with 13 bases lying between them. This CDR3 region has 16 residues. CDR3 bases: TGTGCCAGCAGTTATAGGTCAGAGACAACTAACTATGGCTACACCTTC. This codes for CASSYRSETTNYGYTF.

The gene calls are TRBV9 and TRBJ2-7, with a possible D match to TRBD2 (5 bases). The CDR3 is made up of 15 amino acids. CDR1 SGDLS and CDR2 YYNGEE come from the germline V gene. Trimming pared 0 bases from V and 0 bases from J, leaving 10 bases between. CDR3 DNA: TGTGCCAGCAGCGTAGGAGGGTACCCCTCCTACGAGCAGTACTTC. It encodes CASSVGGYPSYEQYF.

The chain carries TRBV18 and TRBJ1-6; D is undetermined. CDR3 length: 15 amino acids. Per germline, CDR1 KGHSH and CDR2 LQKENI. V shed 3 bases and J shed 6 bases, with 12 bases lying between them. The CDR3 sequence: CASSPETRGNSPLHF. CDR3 DNA sequence: TGTGCCAGCTCACCGGAAACGAGAGGTAATTCACCCCTCCACTTT.

This chain uses TRBV15 with TRBJ2-7; the match to TRBD2 covers 13 bases. Germline V lookup: CDR1 LNHNV, CDR2 YYDKDF (reference sequence). The CDR3 has 15 amino acids. The J segment lost 2 bases and the V segment lost 5 bases, leaving 3 bases of the junction unmatched. The CDR3 is CATSLGLAGAYEQYF. The CDR3 coding sequence is TGTGCCACCAGCCTAGGACTAGCGGGAGCCTACGAGCAGTACTTC.

The chain is built from TRBV28 and TRBJ2-7, with 7 bases matching TRBD1. The CDR3 contains 14 residues. The junction had 8 bases not matched to a gene; V was cut back by 3 bases and J by 6 bases. Germline CDR1 reads MDHEN; CDR2 reads SYDVKM. CDR3 nucleotide sequence: TGTGCCAGCAGTTTCCTGACAGGGTCAGGCGAGCAGTACTTC. As protein: CASSFLTGSGEQYF.

The CDR3 nucleotides read TGCAGCGTTGAAGATCTAGGGAGGGTGACTGAAGCTTTCTTT. Translation gives CSVEDLGRVTEAFF. V gene TRBV29-1 combines with J gene TRBJ1-1; no reliable D call. The CDR3 is made up of 14 amino acids. Germline lookup yields CDR1 SQVTM and CDR2 ANQGSEA. Trimming took 0 bases from V and 5 from J, leaving 13 bases between them.

The chain employs TRBV28 and TRBJ2-7; D is possibly TRBD2 (6 bases). The V and J ends lost 6 bases and 2 bases respectively, with 14 bases between them. Germline V gene lookup returns CDR1 MDHEN and CDR2 SYDVKM. The CDR3 totals 14 residues. The CDR3: CASSHRGITYEQYF. In DNA form, the CDR3 reads TGTGCCAGCAGCCACCGGGGGATTACCTACGAGCAGTACTTC.

The chain joins TRBV25-1 to TRBJ2-7; 10 positions agree with TRBD1. Germline assignment: CDR1 MGHDK and CDR2 SYGVNS. There are 16 residues in the CDR3. V lost 1 base and J lost 4; bases outside the gene matches: 7. The CDR3, as DNA: TGTGCCAGCAGTGAATCAGTGGGACAGGGGAGTTACGAGCAGTACTTC. Translated, it gives CASSESVGQGSYEQYF.

This clone appeared once. The chain carries TRBV11-2 and TRBJ1-1; the D is unclear. Germline values: CDR1 SGHAT, CDR2 FQNNGV. The V end was cut by 0 bases, the J end by 7 bases, with 9 bases between. CDR3 length equals 13 residues. The CDR3 spells CASSLDPQLEAFF. DNA of the CDR3: TGTGCCAGCAGCTTAGATCCCCAGCTTGAAGCTTTCTTT.